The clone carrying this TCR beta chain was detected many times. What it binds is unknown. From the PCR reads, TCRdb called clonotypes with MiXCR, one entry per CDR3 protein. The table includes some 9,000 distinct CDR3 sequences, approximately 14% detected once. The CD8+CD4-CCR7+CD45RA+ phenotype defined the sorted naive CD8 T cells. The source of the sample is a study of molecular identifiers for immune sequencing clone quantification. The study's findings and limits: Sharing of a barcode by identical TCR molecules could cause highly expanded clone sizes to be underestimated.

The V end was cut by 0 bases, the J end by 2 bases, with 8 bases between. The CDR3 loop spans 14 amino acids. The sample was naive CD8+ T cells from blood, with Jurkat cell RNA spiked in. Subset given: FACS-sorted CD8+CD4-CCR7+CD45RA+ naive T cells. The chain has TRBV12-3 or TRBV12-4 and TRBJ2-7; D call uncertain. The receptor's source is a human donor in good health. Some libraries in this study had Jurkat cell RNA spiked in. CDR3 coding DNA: TGTGCCAGCAGTTTAGCAGGGCTGACCTACGAGCAGTACTTC. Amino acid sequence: CASSLAGLTYEQYF.